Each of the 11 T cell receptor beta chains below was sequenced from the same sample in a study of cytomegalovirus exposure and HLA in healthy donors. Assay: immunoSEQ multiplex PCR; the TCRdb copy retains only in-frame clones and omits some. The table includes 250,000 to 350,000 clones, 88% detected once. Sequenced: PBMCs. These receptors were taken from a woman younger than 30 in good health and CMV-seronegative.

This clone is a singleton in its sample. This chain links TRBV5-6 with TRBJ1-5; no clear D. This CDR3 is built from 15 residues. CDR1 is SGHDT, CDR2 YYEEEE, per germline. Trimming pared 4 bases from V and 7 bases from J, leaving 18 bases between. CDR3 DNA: TGTGCCAGCAGCCAAGCTACCGCGGCGGTACAGCCCCAGCATTTT. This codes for CASSQATAAVQPQHF.

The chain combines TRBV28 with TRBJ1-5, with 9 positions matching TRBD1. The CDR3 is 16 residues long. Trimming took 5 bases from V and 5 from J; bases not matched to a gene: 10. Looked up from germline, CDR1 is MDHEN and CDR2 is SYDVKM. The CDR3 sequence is CASSNSDRGRDQPQHF. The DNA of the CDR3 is TGTGCCAGCAGTAACTCGGACAGGGGAAGGGATCAGCCCCAGCATTTT.

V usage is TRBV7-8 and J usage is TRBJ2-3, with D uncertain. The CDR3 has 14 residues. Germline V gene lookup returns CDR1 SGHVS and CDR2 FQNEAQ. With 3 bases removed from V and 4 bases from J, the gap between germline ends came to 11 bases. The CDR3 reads CASSFLGYSDTQYF. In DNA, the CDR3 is TGTGCCAGCAGCTTTTTGGGCTACTCAGATACGCAGTATTTT. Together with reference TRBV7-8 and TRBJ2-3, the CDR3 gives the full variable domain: GAGVSQSPRYKVAKRGQDVALRCDPISGHVSLFWYQQALGQGPEFLTYFQNEAQLDKSGLPSDRFFAERPEGSVSTLKIQRTQQEDSAVYLCASSFLGYSDTQYFGPGTRLTVL.

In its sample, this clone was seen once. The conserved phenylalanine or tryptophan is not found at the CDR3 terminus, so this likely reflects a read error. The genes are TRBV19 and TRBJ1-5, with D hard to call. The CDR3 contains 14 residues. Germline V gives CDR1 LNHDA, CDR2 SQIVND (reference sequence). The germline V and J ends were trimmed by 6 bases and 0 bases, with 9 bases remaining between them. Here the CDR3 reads CASRSDYSNQPQHL. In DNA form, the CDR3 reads TGTGCCAGTAGGTCCGATTATAGCAATCAGCCCCAGCATCTT.

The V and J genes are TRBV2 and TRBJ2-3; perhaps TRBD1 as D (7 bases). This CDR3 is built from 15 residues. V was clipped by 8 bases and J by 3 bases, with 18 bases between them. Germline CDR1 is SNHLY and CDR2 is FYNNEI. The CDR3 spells CASRLETGPTDTQYF. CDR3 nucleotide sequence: TGTGCCAGCCGACTAGAGACAGGGCCGACAGATACGCAGTATTTT.

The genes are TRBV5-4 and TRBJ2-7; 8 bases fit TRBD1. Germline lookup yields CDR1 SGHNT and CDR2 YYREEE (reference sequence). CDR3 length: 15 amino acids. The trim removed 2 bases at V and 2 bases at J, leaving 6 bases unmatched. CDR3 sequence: CASSFGSGGAYEQYF. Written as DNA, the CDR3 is TGTGCCAGCAGCTTTGGCTCAGGGGGCGCCTACGAGCAGTACTTC.

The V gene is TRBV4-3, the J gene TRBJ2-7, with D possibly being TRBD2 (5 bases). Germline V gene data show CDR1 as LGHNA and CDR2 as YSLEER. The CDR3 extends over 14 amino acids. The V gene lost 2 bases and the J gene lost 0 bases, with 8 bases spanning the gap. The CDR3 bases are TGCGCCAGCAGCCAAAGGGAGAGCTCCTACGAGCAGTACTTC. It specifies CASSQRESSYEQYF.

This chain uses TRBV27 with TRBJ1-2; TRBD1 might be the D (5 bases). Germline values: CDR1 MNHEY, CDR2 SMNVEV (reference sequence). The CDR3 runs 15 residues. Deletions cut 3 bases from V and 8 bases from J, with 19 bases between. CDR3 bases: TGTGCCAGCAGTTTGGTGGGGGGACGCCTGAGAGGCTACACCTTC. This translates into CASSLVGGRLRGYTF.

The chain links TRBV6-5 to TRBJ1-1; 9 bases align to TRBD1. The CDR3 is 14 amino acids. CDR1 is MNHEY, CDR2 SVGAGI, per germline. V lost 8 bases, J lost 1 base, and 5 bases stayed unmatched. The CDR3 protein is CASGETGGNTEAFF. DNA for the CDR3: TGTGCCAGCGGAGAGACAGGGGGGAACACTGAAGCTTTCTTT.

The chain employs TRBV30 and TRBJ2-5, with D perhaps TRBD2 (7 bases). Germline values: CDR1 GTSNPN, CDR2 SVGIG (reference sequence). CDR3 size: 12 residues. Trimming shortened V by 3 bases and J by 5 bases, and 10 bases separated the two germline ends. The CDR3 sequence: CAWSGGLETQYF. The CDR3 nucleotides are TGTGCCTGGAGCGGGGGGCTGGAGACCCAGTACTTC.

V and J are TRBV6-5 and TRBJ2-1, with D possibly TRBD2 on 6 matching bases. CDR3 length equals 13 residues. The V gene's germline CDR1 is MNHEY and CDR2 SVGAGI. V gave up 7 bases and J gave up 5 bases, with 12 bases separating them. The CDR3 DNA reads TGTGCCAGCACCACGGACTATCACAATGAGCAGTTCTTC. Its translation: CASTTDYHNEQFF.